The 17 T cell receptor beta chains reported below all come from one sample, sequenced in a study of CD8+CD57+ T cells in acquired aplastic anemia. TCR beta VDJ combinations and CDR3 sequences were profiled from genomic DNA. TCRdb analysed the reads with MiXCR anew, one entry per CDR3 protein. The table lists approximately 190,000 distinct CDR3 sequences, just under 50% of them singletons. Patients included in sequencing had previously demonstrated CD8+CD57+ cell expansion by flow cytometry. Material for sequencing was sorted CD4+, CD8+, or CD8+CD57+ T cells (not recorded which) from PBMCs. The receptors were gathered from a human donor with aplastic anemia.

The J gene is TRBJ1-1, the V gene TRBV7-2; D call uncertain. CDR1 is SGHTA and CDR2 is FQGNSA in the germline V gene. CDR3 length: 12 amino acids. With 5 bases removed from V and 4 bases from J, the gap between germline ends came to 8 bases. CDR3 protein: CASSGGRTEAFF. The CDR3 nucleotides read TGTGCCAGCAGCGGCGGGCGCACTGAAGCTTTCTTT.

Ten or more counts support this clonotype. The chain recombines TRBV6-2 or TRBV6-3 with TRBJ1-6; D is uncertain. Germline V gives CDR1 MNHEY, CDR2 SVGEGT. The CDR3 runs to 14 residues. Trimming took off 5 bases at V and 8 bases at J, with 13 bases between the two ends. The CDR3 loop reads CASSIQMGYSPLHF. Written as DNA, the CDR3 is TGTGCCAGCAGTATACAAATGGGATATTCACCCCTCCACTTT.

In its sample, this clonotype was seen many times. This CDR3 reads CSAREPRGSDEQYF. CDR3 DNA: TGCAGTGCTAGAGAGCCAAGGGGGTCGGACGAGCAGTACTTC. The gene calls are TRBV20-1 and TRBJ2-7; a possible D gene is TRBD1 (6 bases). Germline V CDR1 and CDR2: DFQATT, SNEGSKA (reference sequence). V lost 0 bases to trimming and J lost 5 bases, with 14 bases between them. CDR3 size: 14 residues.

V usage is TRBV5-1 and J usage is TRBJ1-4, with D perhaps matching TRBD1 (5 bases). Looked up from germline, CDR1 is SGHRS and CDR2 is YFSETQ. V was trimmed by 5 bases and J by 4 bases, leaving 18 bases between them. The CDR3 covers 16 residues. This CDR3 is CASSRGFRGINEKLFF. The CDR3 coding sequence is TGCGCCAGCAGTCGGGGCTTCCGGGGGATTAATGAAAAACTGTTTTTT. The whole variable domain, remainder taken from reference TRBV5-1 and TRBJ1-4, is KAGVTQTPRYLIKTRGQQVTLSCSPISGHRSVSWYQQTPGQGLQFLFEYFSETQRNKGNFPGRFSGRQFSNSRSEMNVSTLELGDSALYLCASSRGFRGINEKLFFGSGTQLSVL.

This chain links TRBV20-1 with TRBJ2-7; the match to TRBD2 covers 10 bases. The CDR3 consists of 15 residues. With V trimmed by 0 bases and J by 3 bases, 5 bases remained unmatched. Germline-derived CDR1 and CDR2 are DFQATT and SNEGSKA (reference sequence). The CDR3 loop reads CSARDLAGDDYEQYF. The CDR3 bases are TGCAGTGCTAGAGATCTAGCGGGAGACGACTACGAGCAGTACTTC.

V gene TRBV7-2 combines with J gene TRBJ2-5, with a weak D call TRBD2 (7 bases). CDR3 length equals 15 residues. Germline CDR1 SGHTA, CDR2 FQGNSA. V was shortened by 5 bases and J by 1 base, with 14 bases between the two germline ends. CDR3 in amino acids: CASSLTGGTQETQYF. CDR3 nucleotides: TGTGCCAGCAGCCTTACGGGGGGCACCCAAGAGACCCAGTACTTC.

This clonotype showed up many times. The chain uses TRBV3-1 and TRBJ2-7; D is possibly TRBD1 or TRBD2 (5 bases each). CDR1 LGHDT and CDR2 YNNKEL come from the germline V gene (reference sequence). V was pared by 0 bases and J by 6 bases, with 15 bases between. The CDR3 loop spans 15 amino acids. The CDR3 region is CASSQDPAGRGEQYF. In DNA form, the CDR3 reads TGTGCCAGCAGCCAAGATCCGGCAGGGAGAGGCGAGCAGTACTTC.

The chain has TRBV4-2 and TRBJ2-2, with a weak D call TRBD2 (5 bases). The V end lost 0 bases, the J end lost 4 bases, and 15 bases lay between the germline ends. The germline CDR1 and CDR2 sequences are LGHNA and YNFKEQ. This CDR3 is 17 amino acids long. CDR3 amino acids: CASSQDLESGITGELFF. CDR3 nucleotides: TGTGCCAGCAGCCAAGATCTGGAGAGCGGAATCACCGGGGAGCTGTTTTTT.

There are many counts of this clonotype. V usage is TRBV19 and J usage is TRBJ1-1; D call uncertain. This CDR3 is 16 amino acids long. Germline CDR1 is LNHDA and CDR2 is SQIVND (reference sequence). Trimming removed 7 bases at V and 0 bases at J, with 18 bases between. The CDR3 DNA reads as TGTGCCAGTAAGAATGGTGGTATCGGGGTGAACACTGAAGCTTTCTTT. Translation gives CASKNGGIGVNTEAFF.

The chain carries TRBV29-1 and TRBJ1-1; possibly TRBD1 for D (5 bases). CDR1 and CDR2 from the germline V gene are SQVTM and ANQGSEA. Trimming took 8 bases from V and 1 from J, leaving 14 bases between them. The CDR3 consists of 13 residues. The CDR3 nucleotides are TGCAGCTTGTTCGGGGCTGGGAACACTGAAGCTTTCTTT. Translating it yields CSLFGAGNTEAFF.

CDR3 residues: CASKADGEHSPLHF. The CDR3 DNA reads as TGTGCCAGCAAAGCGGACGGGGAACATTCACCCCTCCACTTT. V and J are TRBV2 and TRBJ1-6; no clear D. The germline V and J ends were trimmed by 7 bases and 8 bases, with 15 bases remaining between them. The CDR3 extends over 14 amino acids. Germline assignment: CDR1 SNHLY and CDR2 FYNNEI.

The V call is TRBV20-1, the J call TRBJ2-3, with TRBD2 matching 12 bases. The CDR3 length is 17 residues. CDR1 is DFQATT, CDR2 SNEGSKA, per germline (reference sequence). The V gene end was trimmed by 1 base and the J gene end by 6 bases; junction bases not matched to a gene: 11. The CDR3 loop is CSARVLAGGLRPDTQYF. CDR3 nucleotide sequence: TGCAGTGCTAGAGTTCTAGCGGGGGGGCTCCGTCCCGATACGCAGTATTTT.

Ten or more counts support this clonotype. The chain links TRBV20-1 to TRBJ1-2; 8 positions match TRBD1. The V segment lost 2 bases and the J segment 5 bases; nucleotides outside the gene matches: 10. The CDR3 consists of 15 residues. Germline V lookup: CDR1 DFQATT, CDR2 SNEGSKA (reference sequence). CDR3 bases: TGCAGTGCTAGACCAACAGGACAGGGCTTTTATGGCTACACCTTC. It specifies CSARPTGQGFYGYTF.

In this sample, this clonotype turned up many times. V and J are TRBV13 and TRBJ1-1, with TRBD1 identical over 8 bases. The CDR3 consists of 16 residues. The V gene end was trimmed by 7 bases and the J gene end by 1 base; junction bases not matched to a gene: 11. Germline V gene sequence: CDR1 PRHDT, CDR2 FYEKMQ (reference sequence). CDR3 residues: CASTHRGGWGNTEAFF. The CDR3 nucleotides read TGTGCCAGCACCCACAGGGGGGGCTGGGGGAACACTGAAGCTTTCTTT.

In its sample, this clonotype was seen a few times. V and J are TRBV6-2 or TRBV6-3 and TRBJ2-2, with 11 positions matching TRBD2. Per the germline V gene, CDR1 is MNHEY and CDR2 is SVGEGT. V shed 6 bases and J 7 bases; nucleotides not matched to a gene: 7. This CDR3 spans 15 amino acids. CDR3 loop: CASRTGTSGGGELFF. As DNA, the CDR3 is TGTGCCAGCAGGACCGGGACTAGCGGTGGCGGGGAGCTGTTTTTT.

The rearrangement uses TRBV19 and TRBJ1-6; D gene ambiguous. The CDR3 has 13 amino acids. CDR1 LNHDA and CDR2 SQIVND come from the germline V gene (reference sequence). The V and J ends lost 4 bases and 7 bases respectively, with 8 bases between them. The CDR3, as DNA: TGTGCCAGTAGTAATCAGCGAAATTCACCCCTCCACTTT. It yields the protein CASSNQRNSPLHF.

This clonotype was seen only once. The chain carries TRBV5-4 and TRBJ1-6; D not certain. The CDR3 length is 14 residues. Trimming shortened V by 5 bases and J by 4 bases, and 10 bases separated the two germline ends. The germline gives CDR1 SGHNT, CDR2 YYREEE (reference sequence). The CDR3 bases are TGTGCCAGCAGTGAAACTCAATATAATTCACCCCTCCACTTT. This codes for CASSETQYNSPLHF.